These 26 T cell receptor beta chains share one sample of origin, sequenced in a study of blood T cell repertoires in COVID-19. The data were produced by immunoSEQ multiplex PCR, yet TCRdb's version contains in-frame clones alone and is incomplete. Among more than 85,000 clones listed, 85% to 90% were seen once. The source material was peripheral blood. These receptors all stem from a human donor in a cohort sampled during active COVID-19.

The V gene is TRBV6-6, the J gene TRBJ1-3; D is uncertain. From germline, CDR1 is MNHNY and CDR2 SVGAGI (reference sequence). The CDR3 has 12 amino acids. V dropped 2 bases and J dropped 4 bases, with 3 bases sitting between them. In DNA form, the CDR3 reads TGTGCCAGCAGTTACAGCGGAAACACCATATATTTT. This codes for CASSYSGNTIYF.

The CDR3 here is CASSRSDSRSGNTIYF. The CDR3 DNA sequence: TGTGCCAGCAGCCGATCGGACAGCCGCTCTGGAAACACCATATATTTT. The chain uses TRBV11-1 and TRBJ1-3; D is perhaps TRBD1 (6 bases). CDR1 SGHAT and CDR2 FQDESV come from the germline V gene (reference sequence). CDR3 length: 16 amino acids. The V and J ends lost 5 bases and 0 bases respectively, with 14 bases between them.

The chain employs TRBV19 and TRBJ1-5; 7 bases map to TRBD1. The V segment lost 8 bases and the J segment 9 bases; nucleotides outside the gene matches: 7. The germline CDR1 and CDR2 sequences are LNHDA and SQIVND (reference sequence). The CDR3 has 12 amino acids. The CDR3 DNA reads as TGTGCCAGTGGGACAGCCGGGGGGCCCCAGCATTTT. It yields the protein CASGTAGGPQHF.

V is TRBV6-1 and J is TRBJ2-7; 9 bases align to TRBD2. The CDR3 length is 18 residues. CDR1 is MNHNS, CDR2 SASEGT, per germline. Germline trimming cut 4 bases from V and 5 bases from J; bases unmatched to any gene: 18. This chain's CDR3 is CASSASPYPGLAGHEQYF. Written as DNA, the CDR3 is TGTGCCAGCAGTGCCTCACCCTATCCGGGACTAGCAGGTCACGAGCAGTACTTC.

The chain has TRBV11-2 and TRBJ2-5; possibly TRBD1 for D (6 bases). The V gene's germline CDR1 is SGHAT and CDR2 FQNNGV. This CDR3 region has 14 residues. V was cut by 6 bases and J by 10 bases, with 21 bases left in between. Here the CDR3 DNA reads TGTGCCAGCAGGCCGGGACATTGGCCAAGCGACCAGTACTTC. Encoded protein: CASRPGHWPSDQYF.

The chain links TRBV28 to TRBJ1-4, with TRBD1 matching over 9 bases. Germline CDR1 MDHEN, CDR2 SYDVKM. V lost 4 bases, J lost 8 bases, and 5 bases stayed unmatched. The CDR3 consists of 14 residues. Here the CDR3 DNA reads TGTGCCAGCAGTTCCGGGACAGGGTACGAAAAACTGTTTTTT. Its translation is CASSSGTGYEKLFF.

This clone was found a few times. The chain joins TRBV6-6 to TRBJ1-5, with D perhaps TRBD1 (6 bases). V was shortened by 2 bases and J by 6 bases, with 14 bases between the two germline ends. The CDR3 has 15 residues. CDR1 is MNHNY and CDR2 is SVGAGI in the germline V gene (reference sequence). This chain's CDR3 is CASSYRQDWTQPQHF. The CDR3 DNA sequence: TGTGCCAGCAGTTACCGACAGGATTGGACTCAGCCCCAGCATTTT.

This rearrangement joins TRBV7-2 to TRBJ2-3; D remains unclear. Germline CDR1 reads SGHTA; CDR2 reads FQGNSA. The CDR3 covers 13 residues. The V gene lost 4 bases and the J gene lost 2 bases, with 7 bases spanning the gap. The CDR3 coding sequence is TGTGCCAGCAGCTCGACTTACACAGATACGCAGTATTTT. Translating gives CASSSTYTDTQYF.

J is TRBJ2-1 and V is TRBV7-3; 9 nucleotides agree with TRBD1. This CDR3 is 14 amino acids long. Germline V gene lookup returns CDR1 SGHTA and CDR2 FQGTGA. Unmatched junction bases numbered 2, after V lost 2 bases and J lost 6 bases. The CDR3 spells CASSLGTGFNEQFF. The CDR3 DNA reads TGTGCCAGCAGCTTAGGGACAGGGTTCAATGAGCAGTTCTTC.

The chain has TRBV7-9 and TRBJ2-7, with D possibly TRBD1 on 6 matching bases. CDR3 length equals 13 residues. The V end lost 5 bases, the J end lost 5 bases, and 13 bases lay between the germline ends. Germline V gene data show CDR1 as SEHNR and CDR2 as FQNEAQ (reference sequence). CDR3 coding DNA: TGTGCCAGCAGCGCACAGGGTTGGAACGAGCAGTACTTC. As protein: CASSAQGWNEQYF. Based on the CDR3 plus reference TRBV7-9 and TRBJ2-7, the full variable domain is DTGVSQNPRHKITKRGQNVTFRCDPISEHNRLYWYRQTLGQGPEFLTYFQNEAQLEKSRLLSDRFSAERPKGSFSTLEIQRTEQGDSAMYLCASSAQGWNEQYFGPGTRLTVT.

The chain carries TRBV28 and TRBJ1-3; D is undetermined. Looked up from germline, CDR1 is MDHEN and CDR2 is SYDVKM. This CDR3 is 13 amino acids long. As DNA, the CDR3 is TGTGTTTTAAGGAGAACTCCTGGAAACACCATATATTTT. Its translation: CVLRRTPGNTIYF. The variable domain in full, with the rest retrieved from reference TRBV28 and TRBJ1-3, is DVKVTQSSRYLVKRTGEKVFLECVQDMDHENMFWYRQDPGLGLRLIYFSYDVKMKEKGDIPEGYSVSREKKERFSLILESASTNQTSMYLCVLRRTPGNTIYFGEGSWLTVV.

The rearrangement links TRBV2 to TRBJ1-1; TRBD1 matches at 7 bases. V trimming: 7 bases; J trimming: 1 base; junction bases outside the gene matches: 3. Germline V CDR1 and CDR2: SNHLY, FYNNEI. CDR3 length equals 13 residues. CDR3 coding DNA: TGTGCCAGCACCTGGACAGGGAACACTGAAGCTTTCTTT. This codes for CASTWTGNTEAFF.

The chain links TRBV7-9 to TRBJ2-1, with TRBD1 matching over 10 bases. Per the germline V gene, CDR1 is SEHNR and CDR2 is FQNEAQ (reference sequence). The V segment lost 2 bases and the J segment 3 bases; nucleotides outside the gene matches: 4. CDR3 length: 16 amino acids. CDR3 sequence: CASSLRTGGSYNEQFF. The CDR3 DNA reads TGTGCCAGCAGCTTAAGGACAGGGGGTAGCTACAATGAGCAGTTCTTC. The whole variable domain, filled in from reference TRBV7-9 and TRBJ2-1, reads DTGVSQNPRHKITKRGQNVTFRCDPISEHNRLYWYRQTLGQGPEFLTYFQNEAQLEKSRLLSDRFSAERPKGSFSTLEIQRTEQGDSAMYLCASSLRTGGSYNEQFFGPGTRLTVL.

This clone occurred a few times. This chain uses TRBV2 with TRBJ2-1; D perhaps matches TRBD2 (6 bases). CDR3 length equals 15 residues. V was cut by 6 bases and J by 0 bases, with 12 bases left in between. Germline V gene sequence: CDR1 SNHLY, CDR2 FYNNEI. DNA for the CDR3: TGTGCCAGCAGGGCACTAGCAGTCTCCTACAATGAGCAGTTCTTC. The encoded protein is CASRALAVSYNEQFF.

The V and J genes are TRBV5-4 and TRBJ1-1; D remains ambiguous. Germline-derived CDR1 and CDR2 are SGHNT and YYREEE (reference sequence). Trimming cost V 1 base and J 8 bases, with 15 bases left between them. CDR3 length: 14 residues. The CDR3 sequence: CASSLTDGNREAFF. The CDR3 coding sequence is TGTGCCAGCAGCTTGACGGACGGGAACCGCGAAGCTTTCTTT.

The chain has TRBV10-3 and TRBJ1-5; D remains unclear. Germline V gene sequence: CDR1 ENHRY, CDR2 SYGVKD. The CDR3 is 16 amino acids. Trimming left V 1 base short and J 1 base short, with 11 bases between. CDR3 DNA: TGTGCCATCAGTGAGTGGGGAGGGAAGAGCAATCAGCCCCAGCATTTT. Its translation is CAISEWGGKSNQPQHF.

The genes are TRBV5-6 and TRBJ1-2, with 8 bases fitting TRBD1. V lost 3 bases to trimming and J lost 5 bases; unmatched junction nucleotides: 3. The CDR3 runs to 13 residues. CDR1 is SGHDT and CDR2 is YYEEEE in the germline V gene. In nucleotides, the CDR3 is TGTGCCAGCAGCTCCTACAGGGGGTATGGCTACACCTTC. This translates into CASSSYRGYGYTF.

This clone was observed once. The V and J genes are TRBV5-7 and TRBJ2-5; TRBD2 matches 9 bases. TRBV5-7 is placed among ORFs of uncertain function. The V gene end was trimmed by 1 base and the J gene end by 2 bases; junction bases not matched to a gene: 9. There are 17 residues in the CDR3. The CDR3 protein is CASSLLGLAGSQETQYF. CDR3 DNA sequence: TGTGCCAGCAGCTTGTTGGGTCTAGCGGGATCACAAGAGACCCAGTACTTC.

As for this clone: Other DNA sequences in this sample translate to the same CDR3. The rearrangement links TRBV5-5 to TRBJ1-1; possibly TRBD1 for D (6 bases). Trimming stripped 4 bases from V and 0 bases from J, with 10 bases between. The germline gives CDR1 SGHKS, CDR2 YYEKEE (reference sequence). The CDR3 spans 14 residues. Written as DNA, the CDR3 is TGTGCCAGCAGCAACAGGGACATGAACACTGAAGCTTTCTTT. It is translated as CASSNRDMNTEAFF.

The chain uses TRBV7-8 and TRBJ2-2, with D perhaps matching TRBD1 (5 bases). V gave up 5 bases and J gave up 8 bases, with 9 bases separating them. The CDR3 extends over 12 amino acids. Germline V gene lookup returns CDR1 SGHVS and CDR2 FQNEAQ. Written as DNA, the CDR3 is TGTGCCAGCAGCCCACACAGGGGGGAGCTGTTTTTT. Amino acids: CASSPHRGELFF. The full variable domain, completed using reference TRBV7-8 and TRBJ2-2, is GAGVSQSPRYKVAKRGQDVALRCDPISGHVSLFWYQQALGQGPEFLTYFQNEAQLDKSGLPSDRFFAERPEGSVSTLKIQRTQQEDSAVYLCASSPHRGELFFGEGSRLTVL.

This clone was detected once. The rearrangement joins TRBV6-6 to TRBJ1-6, with a possible D match to TRBD1 (6 bases). The length of the CDR3 is 15 residues. Per the germline V gene, CDR1 is MNHNY and CDR2 is SVGAGI (reference sequence). Deletions cut 0 bases from V and 6 bases from J, with 9 bases between. CDR3 DNA sequence: TGTGCCAGCAGTTACTCGTTGGACAGTAATTCACCCCTCCACTTT. Protein product: CASSYSLDSNSPLHF.

This rearrangement joins TRBV4-3 to TRBJ2-3; TRBD1 matches 9 bases. The J segment lost 4 bases and the V segment lost 1 base, leaving 9 bases of the junction unmatched. Germline CDR1 reads LGHNA; CDR2 reads YSLEER. The CDR3 spans 17 residues. CDR3 coding DNA: TGCGCCAGCAGCCAAGTTAGGGGACAGGGAGTAGCAGATACGCAGTATTTT. Residues: CASSQVRGQGVADTQYF.

CDR3 loop: CASKAWKGRGPNQPQHF. CDR3 nucleotide sequence: TGTGCCAGCAAAGCTTGGAAGGGAAGGGGGCCCAATCAGCCCCAGCATTTT. The chain is built from TRBV5-8 and TRBJ1-5, with 7 bases fitting TRBD1. V trimming: 6 bases; J trimming: 3 bases; junction bases outside the gene matches: 15. The CDR3 runs to 17 residues. Germline lookup yields CDR1 SGHTS and CDR2 YDEGEE. The full variable domain, completed using reference TRBV5-8 and TRBJ1-5, is EAGVTQSPTHLIKTRGQQATLRCSPISGHTSVYWYQQALGLGLQFLLWYDEGEERNRGNFPPRFSGRQFPNYSSELNVNALELEDSALYLCASKAWKGRGPNQPQHFGDGTRLSIL.

This rearrangement joins TRBV7-3 to TRBJ2-3; 12 nucleotides align to TRBD2. J lost 2 bases, V lost 5 bases, and 11 bases had no gene match. The CDR3 length is 18 residues. Germline CDR1 is SGHTA and CDR2 is FQGTGA. The CDR3 DNA sequence: TGTGCCAGCAGCACGAGCAGACTAGCGGGGGACCCCACAGATACGCAGTATTTT. It codes for CASSTSRLAGDPTDTQYF.

The chain recombines TRBV7-9 with TRBJ2-7; TRBD1 agrees at 7 bases. Germline V gene lookup returns CDR1 SEHNR and CDR2 FQNEAQ (reference sequence). CDR3 size: 13 residues. Trimming at V came to 5 bases and at J to 8 bases, leaving 9 bases not matched to a gene. CDR3 in amino acids: CASSPPGQPKQYF. The DNA of the CDR3 is TGTGCCAGCAGCCCTCCGGGACAGCCTAAGCAGTACTTC.

This rearrangement joins TRBV12-3 or TRBV12-4 to TRBJ1-6; 9 bases are shared with TRBD1. This CDR3 has 13 residues. V was clipped by 8 bases and J by 10 bases; unmatched bases: 6. CDR3 protein: CASGTGGGSPLHF. The CDR3 DNA follows: TGTGCCAGCGGAACAGGGGGCGGGTCACCCCTCCACTTT.